This T cell receptor beta chain was found in a study of shared clonotypes between healthy human individuals. Measured with immunoSEQ multiplex PCR; TCRdb has only the in-frame clones, and not every one. The sample has about 2,100,000 clones; about 93% are singletons. On this clone itself: What it binds is unknown.

Study observations and caveats: Non-shared clonotypes were found to have lower generation probabilities than the clonotypes that were shared by all four of the sorted-subset donors.

Selected positively for CCR7 and CD45RO-negative, naive CD8 cells excluded terminally differentiated effector memory CD45RA+ cells. The sample consisted of naive CD8+ T cells from PBMCs. The TCR was taken from a man between 18 and 35 years old in good health. Some clones in this sample may be carry-over from other donors' samples.

CDR3 in amino acids: CASSIWGGYTF. The CDR3, as DNA: TGTGCCAGTAGTATTTGGGGTGGCTACACCTTC. The chain links TRBV19 to TRBJ1-2; no clear D. The CDR3 totals 11 residues. Germline V gene lookup returns CDR1 LNHDA and CDR2 SQIVND (reference sequence). The ends were cut back, 3 bases at V and 7 bases at J, with 6 bases in the middle.